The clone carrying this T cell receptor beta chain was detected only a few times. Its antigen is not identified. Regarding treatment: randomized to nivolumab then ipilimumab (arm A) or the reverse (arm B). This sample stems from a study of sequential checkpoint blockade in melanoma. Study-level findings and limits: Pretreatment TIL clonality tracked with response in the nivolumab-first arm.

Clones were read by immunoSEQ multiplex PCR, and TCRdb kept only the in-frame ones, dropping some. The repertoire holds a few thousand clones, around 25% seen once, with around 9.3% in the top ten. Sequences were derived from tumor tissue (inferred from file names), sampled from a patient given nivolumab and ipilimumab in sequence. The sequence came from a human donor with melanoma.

CDR3: CASSSREGNSPLHF. CDR3 nucleotide sequence: TGTGCCAGCAGTTCCCGAGAGGGAAATTCACCCCTCCACTTT. The rearrangement links TRBV6-8 to TRBJ1-6, with D unclear. Germline lookup yields CDR1 MNHGY and CDR2 SAAAGT. CDR3 length: 14 amino acids. Trimming pared 4 bases from V and 7 bases from J, leaving 11 bases between.